A selection of T cell receptor beta chains follows, all from one sample in a study of blood T cell repertoires in COVID-19. Profiling relied on immunoSEQ multiplex PCR, and the TCRdb table lists in-frame clones only, not all of them. The table shows 350,000 to 450,000 clones, with more than 75% occurring only once. Sequenced material: PBMCs or T cells enriched from blood (not recorded which). The source is a man aged 35-49 years in a cohort exposed to, infected with or recovered from COVID-19 (not recorded which). Both conserved end residues are part of each CDR3. A D gene is named only where the DNA matches it firmly. The listing skips clone size in some rows; elsewhere it reads once, few, many or a size class.

NA,NA,TRBV2,TRBJ1-5,TGTGCCAGCAGTGATGCAGGGATGAGCAATCAGCCCCAGCATTTT,CASSDAGMSNQPQHF
NA,NA,TRBV10-3,TRBJ2-3,TGTGCCATCAGTCCTAGCACAGATACGCAGTATTTT,CAISPSTDTQYF
NA,TRBD2,TRBV7-2,TRBJ2-1,TGTGCCAGCAGCTTACGGCGGGAGGGAGAGCAGTTCTTC,CASSLRREGEQFF
NA,NA,TRBV10-1,TRBJ1-2,TGCGCCAGCAGTGAGTCTCAGGGCAACTATGGCTACACCTTC,CASSESQGNYGYTF
few,NA,TRBV4-2,TRBJ2-4,TGTGCCAGCAGCCAAGATACGGTCTTAGCCAAAAACATTCAGTACTTC,CASSQDTVLAKNIQYF
NA,NA,TRBV21-1,TRBJ2-7,TGTGCCAGCAGCACAGAGGGGGACCGCAGCTCCTACGAGCAGTACTTC,CASSTEGDRSSYEQYF
NA,NA,TRBV6-5,TRBJ1-2,TGTGCCAGCAGCAAAAACAGGGATGGCTATGGCTACACCTTC,CASSKNRDGYGYTF
NA,TRBD1,TRBV24-1,TRBJ2-3,TGTGCCACCAGTGGTTACAGGGGAACCAAGGGAGATACGCAGTATTTT,CATSGYRGTKGDTQYF
NA,TRBD2,TRBV7-2,TRBJ2-2,TGTGCCAGCAGCTTAGATGTAGCGGGAGGGGTCACCGGGGAGCTGTTTTTT,CASSLDVAGGVTGELFF
NA,NA,TRBV30,TRBJ1-1,TGTGCCTCAAGGGGTGGAGAAACTGAAGCTTTCTTT,CASRGGETEAFF
NA,NA,TRBV6-5,TRBJ1-4,TGTGCTACAGCAGCCCATTTGGGAGGTGAAAAACTGTTTTTT,CATAAHLGGEKLFF
NA,TRBD1,TRBV6-4,TRBJ1-2,TGTGCCAGCAGTCAAGACAGGGTAGGCGGCTACACCTTC,CASSQDRVGGYTF
NA,NA,TRBV3-1/TRBV3-2,TRBJ1-1,TGTGCCAGCAGCCAAGAACAGGGAACCTACCATAACACTGAAGCTTTCTTT,CASSQEQGTYHNTEAFF
NA,TRBD1,TRBV7-9,TRBJ2-1,TGTGCCAGCAGCTTAATCAAAGGACAGGGGAACAATGAGCAGTTCTTC,CASSLIKGQGNNEQFF
NA,TRBD1,TRBV9,TRBJ1-1,TGTGCCAGCAGCTTCGGGACAGTGAACACTGAAGCTTTCTTT,CASSFGTVNTEAFF
NA,TRBD1,TRBV27,TRBJ1-2,TGTGCCAGCAAATCAACAATGGACAGGGTCGAGGGCTACACCTTC,CASKSTMDRVEGYTF
NA,TRBD1,TRBV28,TRBJ1-1,TGTGCCAGCAGTTTAATGACAGGGTATGTCACTGAAGCTTTCTTT,CASSLMTGYVTEAFF
once,NA,TRBV18,TRBJ2-3,TGTGCCAGCTCACCACCATCGGGGGGCCGGGATACGCAGTATTTT,CASSPPSGGRDTQYF
NA,TRBD2,TRBV7-8,TRBJ2-1,TGTGCCAGCAGCTTACTACTAGCGGGAGGGAGGGGTGAGCAGTTCTTC,CASSLLLAGGRGEQFF
NA,TRBD2,TRBV5-1,TRBJ2-2,TGCGCCAGCAGCAGCCTTAGCGGGAGAATCGGGGAGCTGTTTTTT,CASSSLSGRIGELFF
NA,NA,TRBV18,TRBJ2-7,TGTGCCAGCTCACCACCCCGGAGGGTGTACGAGCAGTACTTC,CASSPPRRVYEQYF
once,NA,TRBV5-4,TRBJ2-1,TGTGCCAGCAGCCCACCGGGACAAGAGCAGTTCTTC,CASSPPGQEQFF
NA,NA,TRBV5-1,TRBJ1-5,TGCGCCAGCAGCTTGTGGGGGGGACGTCAGCCCCAGCATTTT,CASSLWGGRQPQHF
NA,TRBD2,TRBV6-5,TRBJ2-7,TGTGCCAGCAGTTTAAGGGCTAGCGGAGCCTACGAGCAGTACTTC,CASSLRASGAYEQYF